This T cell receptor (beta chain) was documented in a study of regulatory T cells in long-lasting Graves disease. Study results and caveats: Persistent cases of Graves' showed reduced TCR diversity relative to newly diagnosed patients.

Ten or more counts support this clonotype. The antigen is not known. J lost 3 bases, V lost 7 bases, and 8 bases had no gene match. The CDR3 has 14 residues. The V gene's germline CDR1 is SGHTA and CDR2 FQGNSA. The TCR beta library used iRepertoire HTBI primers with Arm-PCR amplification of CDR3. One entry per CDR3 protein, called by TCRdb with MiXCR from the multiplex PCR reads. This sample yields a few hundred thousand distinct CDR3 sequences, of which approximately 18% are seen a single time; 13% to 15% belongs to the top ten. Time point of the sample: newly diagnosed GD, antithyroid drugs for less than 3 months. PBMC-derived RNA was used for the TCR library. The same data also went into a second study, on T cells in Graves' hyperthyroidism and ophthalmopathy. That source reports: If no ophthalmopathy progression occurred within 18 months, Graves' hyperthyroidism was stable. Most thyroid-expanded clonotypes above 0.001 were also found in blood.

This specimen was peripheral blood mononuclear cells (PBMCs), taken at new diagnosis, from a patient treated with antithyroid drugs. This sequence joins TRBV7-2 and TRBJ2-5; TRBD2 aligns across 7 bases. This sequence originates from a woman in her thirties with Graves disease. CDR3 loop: CASTSTAGEETQYF. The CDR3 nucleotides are TGTGCCAGCACCTCGACGGCGGGGGAAGAGACCCAGTACTTC.